These 8 T cell receptor beta chains share one sample of origin, sequenced in a study of T-cell memory formation after mild COVID-19. TCRdb re-derived calls from the 5' RACE reads in MiXCR, one entry per CDR3 protein. The sample lists under 110,000 distinct CDR3 sequences, around 12% occurring once. Sample: PBMCs or a T cell subset sorted from them (not recorded which). The source of these receptors is an adult woman who had mild COVID-19 (a few samples of this study predate the infection). Cell type and time point are not known.

This chain links TRBV30 with TRBJ1-6; D remains unclear. CDR1 and CDR2 (germline): GTSNPN, SVGIG (reference sequence). V was clipped by 1 base and J by 10 bases, with 11 bases between them. The CDR3 contains 13 residues. The CDR3 loop is CAWSATTGSPLHF. The CDR3, as DNA: TGTGCCTGGAGTGCCACGACGGGGTCACCCCTCCACTTT.

V and J are TRBV29-1 and TRBJ2-5, with 7 bases aligning to TRBD2. The germline gives CDR1 SQVTM, CDR2 ANQGSEA. V trimming: 6 bases; J trimming: 1 base; junction bases outside the gene matches: 26. The CDR3 has 20 amino acids. The CDR3 DNA sequence: TGCAGCGTGACCATCTGGCGCAGTCCCGGGACTAAAGAAACCCAAGAGACCCAGTACTTC. As protein: CSVTIWRSPGTKETQETQYF.

This clonotype showed up just a few times. This sequence joins TRBV3-1 and TRBJ2-5; 13 bases are a match to TRBD2. J gave up 4 bases and V 6 bases, and 14 bases lay outside the gene matches. Looked up from germline, CDR1 is LGHDT and CDR2 is YNNKEL (reference sequence). The CDR3 has 18 residues. The CDR3 spells CASRTGLAGPEGGETQYF. In DNA, the CDR3 is TGTGCCAGCAGGACGGGACTAGCGGGACCAGAGGGTGGAGAGACCCAGTACTTC.

This chain connects TRBV6-1 to TRBJ2-7, with TRBD1 matching 7 bases. The CDR3 length is 13 residues. V trimming: 4 bases; J trimming: 5 bases; junction bases outside the gene matches: 5. CDR1 MNHNS and CDR2 SASEGT come from the germline V gene. The CDR3, as DNA: TGTGCCAGCAGTGCCTACAGGGGAGACGAGCAGTACTTC. Its protein is CASSAYRGDEQYF.

V usage is TRBV7-9 and J usage is TRBJ2-1; 7 bases fit TRBD2. This CDR3 comprises 14 residues. V lost 1 base and J lost 8; bases outside the gene matches: 5. Germline V lookup: CDR1 SEHNR, CDR2 FQNEAQ (reference sequence). For the CDR3, the DNA is TGTGCCAGCAGCTTAGGGACTAGTCCCCATGAGCAGTTCTTC. Encoded protein: CASSLGTSPHEQFF.

This clonotype was picked up a small number of times. This chain connects TRBV5-5 to TRBJ1-4; no clear D gene. Trimming shortened V by 3 bases and J by 7 bases, and 7 bases separated the two germline ends. This CDR3 contains 12 residues. Germline V lookup: CDR1 SGHKS, CDR2 YYEKEE (reference sequence). CDR3 amino acids: CASSYGGEKLFF. In DNA, the CDR3 is TGTGCCAGCAGCTACGGTGGTGAAAAACTGTTTTTT.

This clonotype was observed a few times. The chain uses TRBV29-1 and TRBJ2-7; 7 bases are a match to TRBD1. V shed 4 bases, J shed 5 bases, and the junction held 8 bases outside the gene matches. Germline V lookup: CDR1 SQVTM, CDR2 ANQGSEA. This CDR3 region has 13 residues. The CDR3 bases are TGCAGCGTTGGGACAGGTCCCGAGAACGAGCAGTACTTC. It codes for CSVGTGPENEQYF.

The chain couples TRBV5-4 to TRBJ1-6, with unresolved D. The V end was cut by 0 bases, the J end by 5 bases, with 0 bases between. The CDR3 is made up of 12 amino acids. Germline-derived CDR1 and CDR2 are SGHNT and YYREEE (reference sequence). CDR3 protein: CASSLDNSPLHF. In DNA, the CDR3 is TGTGCCAGCAGCTTGGATAATTCACCCCTCCACTTT.